The T cell receptor (beta chain) under discussion was sequenced for a study of shared clonotypes between healthy human individuals. Method: immunoSEQ multiplex PCR; TCRdb's copy keeps in-frame clones and lacks some. This sample has approximately 500,000 clones; 70% to 85% occur once, and the top ten carry 12%. V was cut by 3 bases and J by 2 bases, with 8 bases left in between. CDR3 size: 13 residues. The germline CDR1 and CDR2 sequences are SGHAT and FQNNGV. Sequenced material: PBMCs. This receptor was taken from a woman aged 40 to 50 in good health. Some clones in this sample may be carry-over from other donors' samples. The chain joins TRBV11-2 to TRBJ2-7, with a tentative D call TRBD2 (5 bases). CDR3 loop: CASSLRDTYEQYF. The CDR3 bases are TGTGCCAGCAGCTTGAGGGATACCTACGAGCAGTACTTC.